Below, 11 T cell receptor beta chains from the same sample are listed, as sequenced in a study of shared clonotypes between healthy human individuals. TCRdb's copy holds only in-frame clones and misses some; the assay was immunoSEQ multiplex PCR. The sample yields around 510,000 clones, around 95% seen once. Source material: naive CD4+ T cells sorted from blood. Subset in this sample: CD45RA+ positively selected. Every receptor here comes from a woman aged 25 to 45 in good health.

The rearrangement uses TRBV7-6 and TRBJ2-7; 11 positions agree with TRBD1. There are 15 residues in the CDR3. Germline V gives CDR1 SGHVS, CDR2 FNYEAQ. V trimming: 4 bases; J trimming: 4 bases; junction bases outside the gene matches: 6. The CDR3 sequence: CASSSAGTGGYEQYF. Written as DNA, the CDR3 is TGTGCCAGCAGCTCCGCCGGGACAGGGGGTTACGAGCAGTACTTC. Using reference TRBV7-6 and TRBJ2-7 for the parts outside the CDR3, the full variable domain is GAGVSQSPRYKVTKRGQDVALRCDPISGHVSLYWYRQALGQGPEFLTYFNYEAQQDKSGLPNDRFSAERPEGSISTLTIQRTEQRDSAMYRCASSSAGTGGYEQYFGPGTRLTVT.

J is TRBJ2-7 and V is TRBV28; TRBD1 matches at 8 bases. The germline V gene has CDR1 MDHEN and CDR2 SYDVKM. Unmatched junction bases numbered 12, after V lost 8 bases and J lost 6 bases. The CDR3 is 14 amino acids. In DNA, the CDR3 is TGTGCCAGCTCCCCGGGACAGGAAATCGGCGAGCAGTACTTC. It translates to CASSPGQEIGEQYF.

The genes are TRBV18 and TRBJ2-1, with 8 bases matching TRBD1. Looked up from germline, CDR1 is KGHSH and CDR2 is LQKENI. The length of the CDR3 is 13 residues. V dropped 6 bases and J dropped 12; count of bases not matched to a gene: 10. Written as DNA, the CDR3 is TGTGCCAGCTCGGAGGACAGGGCTCGGGGGCAGTTCTTC. Protein: CASSEDRARGQFF. Combining the CDR3 with reference TRBV18 and TRBJ2-1 gives the whole variable domain NAGVMQNPRHLVRRRGQEARLRCSPMKGHSHVYWYRQLPEEGLKFMVYLQKENIIDESGMPKERFSAEFPKEGPSILRIQQVVRGDSAAYFCASSEDRARGQFFGPGTRLTVL.

The J gene is TRBJ2-7, the V gene TRBV5-6; 7 bases agree with TRBD2. Looked up from germline, CDR1 is SGHDT and CDR2 is YYEEEE. V gave up 4 bases and J gave up 3 bases; unmatched junction bases: 19. The CDR3 spans 18 residues. CDR3 amino acids: CASSLVSGIVKGRYEQYF. The CDR3 DNA reads as TGTGCCAGCAGCCTTGTCAGCGGGATCGTGAAGGGCCGCTACGAGCAGTACTTC.

The chain has TRBV7-3 and TRBJ2-1, with D possibly TRBD2 on 5 matching bases. This CDR3 spans 16 amino acids. The germline gives CDR1 SGHTA, CDR2 FQGTGA. The V end was cut by 2 bases, the J end by 0 bases, with 11 bases between. This chain's CDR3 is CASSLQSGDSYNEQFF. The CDR3 DNA sequence: TGTGCCAGCAGCTTACAGTCCGGGGACTCCTACAATGAGCAGTTCTTC.

The J gene is TRBJ1-2, the V gene TRBV6-1; TRBD1 matches 8 bases. This CDR3 region has 12 residues. V shed 7 bases and J 8 bases; nucleotides not matched to a gene: 6. From germline, CDR1 is MNHNS and CDR2 SASEGT. CDR3 region: CASTENRGGYTF. The CDR3 coding sequence is TGTGCCAGCACCGAAAACAGGGGGGGCTACACCTTC.

CDR3 residues: CASIGPPGSPKTQYF. In DNA, the CDR3 is TGTGCCAGCATCGGCCCCCCGGGCAGCCCGAAGACCCAGTACTTC. The chain couples TRBV28 to TRBJ2-5; the D is unclear. CDR1 and CDR2 (germline): MDHEN, SYDVKM. V was pared by 7 bases and J by 6 bases, with 21 bases between. The CDR3 is made up of 15 amino acids.

The chain joins TRBV27 to TRBJ1-4; 7 nucleotides agree with TRBD1. Germline-derived CDR1 and CDR2 are MNHEY and SMNVEV (reference sequence). The V gene end was trimmed by 7 bases and the J gene end by 3 bases; junction bases not matched to a gene: 5. The CDR3 totals 14 residues. Written as DNA, the CDR3 is TGTGCCAGCAAACAGGGGTTGGCTAATGAAAAACTGTTTTTT. This codes for CASKQGLANEKLFF.

This chain uses TRBV4-1 with TRBJ2-3; D may be TRBD1 or TRBD2 (5 bases each). Germline V gene sequence: CDR1 MGHRA, CDR2 YSYEKL. Trimming took off 3 bases at V and 2 bases at J, with 27 bases between the two ends. CDR3 size: 20 residues. CDR3 protein: CASSQVHGGRSTKNTDTQYF. DNA for the CDR3: TGCGCCAGCAGCCAGGTCCATGGGGGTAGATCTACTAAAAACACAGATACGCAGTATTTT.

V and J are TRBV5-1 and TRBJ2-1, with 9 bases matching TRBD2. J lost 9 bases, V lost 7 bases, and 5 bases had no gene match. Germline V gives CDR1 SGHRS, CDR2 YFSETQ. The CDR3 totals 12 residues. The CDR3: CASGREGSEQFF. The CDR3 bases are TGCGCCAGCGGGCGGGAGGGTAGTGAGCAGTTCTTC.

The rearrangement links TRBV4-1 to TRBJ2-7, with unresolved D. This CDR3 spans 15 amino acids. Germline assignment: CDR1 MGHRA and CDR2 YSYEKL. The V and J ends lost 0 bases and 0 bases respectively, with 9 bases between them. CDR3 region: CASSQELKSSYEQYF. CDR3 nucleotide sequence: TGCGCCAGCAGCCAAGAACTGAAAAGCTCCTACGAGCAGTACTTC.